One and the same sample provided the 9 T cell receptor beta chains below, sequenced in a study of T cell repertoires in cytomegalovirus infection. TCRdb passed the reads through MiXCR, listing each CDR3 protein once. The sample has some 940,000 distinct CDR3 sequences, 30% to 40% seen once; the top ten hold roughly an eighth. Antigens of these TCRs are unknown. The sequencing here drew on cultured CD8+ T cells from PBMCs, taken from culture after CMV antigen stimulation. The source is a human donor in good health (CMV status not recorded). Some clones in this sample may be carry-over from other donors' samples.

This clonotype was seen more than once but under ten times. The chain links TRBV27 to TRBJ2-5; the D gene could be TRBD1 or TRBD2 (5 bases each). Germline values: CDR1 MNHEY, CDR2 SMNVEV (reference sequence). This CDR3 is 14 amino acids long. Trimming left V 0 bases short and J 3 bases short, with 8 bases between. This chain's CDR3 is CASSLSRDEETQYF. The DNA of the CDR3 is TGTGCCAGCAGTTTATCGAGGGACGAAGAGACCCAGTACTTC.

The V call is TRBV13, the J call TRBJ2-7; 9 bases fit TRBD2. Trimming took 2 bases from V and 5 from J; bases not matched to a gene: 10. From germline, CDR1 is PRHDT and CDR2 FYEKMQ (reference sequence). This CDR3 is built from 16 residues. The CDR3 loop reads CASSLPRGGGADEQYF. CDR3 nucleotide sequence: TGTGCCAGCAGCTTACCCCGGGGCGGGGGGGCGGACGAGCAGTACTTC.

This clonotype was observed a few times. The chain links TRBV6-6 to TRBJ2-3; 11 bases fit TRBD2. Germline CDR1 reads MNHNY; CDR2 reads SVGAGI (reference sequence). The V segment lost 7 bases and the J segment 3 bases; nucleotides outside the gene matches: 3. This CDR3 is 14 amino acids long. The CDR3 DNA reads TGTGCCAGCATAGCGGGGGGGCTGACAGATACGCAGTATTTT. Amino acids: CASIAGGLTDTQYF.

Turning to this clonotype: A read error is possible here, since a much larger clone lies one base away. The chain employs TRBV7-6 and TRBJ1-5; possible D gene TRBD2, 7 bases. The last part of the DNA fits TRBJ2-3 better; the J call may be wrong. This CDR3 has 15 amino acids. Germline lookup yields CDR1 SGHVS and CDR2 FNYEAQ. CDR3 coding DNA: TGTGCCAGCAGCCCCCAAGGGGGGGAGATTCAGCCCCAGTATTTT. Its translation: CASSPQGGEIQPQYF.

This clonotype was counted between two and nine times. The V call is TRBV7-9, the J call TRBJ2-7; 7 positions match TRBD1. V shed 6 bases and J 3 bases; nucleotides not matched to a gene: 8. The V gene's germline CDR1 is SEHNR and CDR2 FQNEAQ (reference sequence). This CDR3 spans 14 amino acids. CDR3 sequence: CASSPSGTDYEQYV. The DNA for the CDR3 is TGTGCCAGCAGTCCCTCTGGGACAGACTACGAGCAGTACGTC.

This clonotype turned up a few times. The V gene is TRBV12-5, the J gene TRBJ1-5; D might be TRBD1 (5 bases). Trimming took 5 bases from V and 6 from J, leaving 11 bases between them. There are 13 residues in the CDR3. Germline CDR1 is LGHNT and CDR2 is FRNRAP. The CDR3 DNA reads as TGTGCTAGTGGTCTCCCGGGGGGTCAGCCCCAGCATTTT. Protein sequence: CASGLPGGQPQHF.

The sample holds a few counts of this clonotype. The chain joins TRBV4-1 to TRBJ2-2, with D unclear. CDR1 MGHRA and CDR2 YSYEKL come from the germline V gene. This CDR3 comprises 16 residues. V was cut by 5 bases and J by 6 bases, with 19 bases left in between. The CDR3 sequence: CASSFRSVYGPGELFF. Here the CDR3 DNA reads TGCGCCAGCAGCTTCCGGTCGGTTTATGGTCCCGGGGAGCTGTTTTTT.

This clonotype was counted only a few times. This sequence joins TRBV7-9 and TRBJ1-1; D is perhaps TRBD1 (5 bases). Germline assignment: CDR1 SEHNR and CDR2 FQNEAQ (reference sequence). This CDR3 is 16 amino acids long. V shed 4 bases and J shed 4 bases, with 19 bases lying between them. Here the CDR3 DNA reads TGTGCCAGCAGCTCCAGACCCCAGGGATGGGGCACTGAAGCTTTCTTT. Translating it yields CASSSRPQGWGTEAFF.

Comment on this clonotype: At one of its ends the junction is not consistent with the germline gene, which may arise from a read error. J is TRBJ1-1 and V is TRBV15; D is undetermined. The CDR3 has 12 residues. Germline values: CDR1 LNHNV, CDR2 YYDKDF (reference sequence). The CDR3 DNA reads TGTGTCACCAGCAGAGATTACGCCCCCGCTTTCTTT. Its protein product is CVTSRDYAPAFF.